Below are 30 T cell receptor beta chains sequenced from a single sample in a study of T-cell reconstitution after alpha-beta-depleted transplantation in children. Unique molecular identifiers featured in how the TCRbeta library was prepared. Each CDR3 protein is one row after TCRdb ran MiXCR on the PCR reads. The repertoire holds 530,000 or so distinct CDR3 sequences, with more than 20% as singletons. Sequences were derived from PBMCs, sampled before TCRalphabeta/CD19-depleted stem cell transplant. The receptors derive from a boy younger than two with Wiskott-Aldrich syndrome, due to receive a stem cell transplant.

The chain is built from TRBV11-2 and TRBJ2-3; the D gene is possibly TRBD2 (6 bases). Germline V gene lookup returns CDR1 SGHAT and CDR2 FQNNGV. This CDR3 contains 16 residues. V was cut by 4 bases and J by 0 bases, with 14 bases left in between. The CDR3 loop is CASSSIGGTSTDTQYF. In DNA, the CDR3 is TGTGCCAGCAGCTCAATAGGCGGGACCAGCACAGATACGCAGTATTTT.

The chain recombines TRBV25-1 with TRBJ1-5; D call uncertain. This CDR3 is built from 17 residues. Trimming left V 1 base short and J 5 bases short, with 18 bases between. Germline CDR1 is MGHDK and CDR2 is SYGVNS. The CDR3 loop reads CASSEFYFGQYYQPQHF. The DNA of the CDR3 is TGTGCCAGCAGTGAATTCTATTTTGGCCAGTACTATCAGCCCCAGCATTTT.

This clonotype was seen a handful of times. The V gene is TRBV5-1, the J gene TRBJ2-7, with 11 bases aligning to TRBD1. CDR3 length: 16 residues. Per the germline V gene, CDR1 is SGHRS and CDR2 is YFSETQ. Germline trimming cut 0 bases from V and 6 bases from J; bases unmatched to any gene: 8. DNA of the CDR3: TGCGCCAGCAGCTTGGCAGGTGGACAGGGGGCCATCGAGCAGTACTTC. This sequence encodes CASSLAGGQGAIEQYF.

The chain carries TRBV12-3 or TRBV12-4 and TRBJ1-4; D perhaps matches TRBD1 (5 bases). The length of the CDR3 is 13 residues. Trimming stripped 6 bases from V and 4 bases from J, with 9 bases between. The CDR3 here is CASREGRNEKLFF. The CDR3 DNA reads TGTGCCAGCAGGGAGGGGCGTAATGAAAAACTGTTTTTT.

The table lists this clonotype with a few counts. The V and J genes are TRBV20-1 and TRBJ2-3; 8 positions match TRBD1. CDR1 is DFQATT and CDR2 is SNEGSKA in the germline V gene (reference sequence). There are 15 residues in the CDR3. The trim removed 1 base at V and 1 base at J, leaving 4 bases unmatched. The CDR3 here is CSARVLQGGTDTQYF. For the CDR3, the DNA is TGCAGTGCTAGAGTGCTACAGGGGGGCACAGATACGCAGTATTTT.

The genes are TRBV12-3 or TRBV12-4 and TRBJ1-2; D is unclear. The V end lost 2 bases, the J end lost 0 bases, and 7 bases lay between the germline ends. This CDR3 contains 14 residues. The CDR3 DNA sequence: TGTGCCAGCAGTTTAAGGCAGACTAACTATGGCTACACCTTC. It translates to CASSLRQTNYGYTF.

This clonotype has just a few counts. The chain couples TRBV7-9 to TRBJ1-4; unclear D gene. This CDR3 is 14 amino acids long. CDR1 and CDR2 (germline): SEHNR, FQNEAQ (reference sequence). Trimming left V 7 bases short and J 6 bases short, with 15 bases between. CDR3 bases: TGTGCCAGCATAGAGTCGGAGACGGATGAAAAACTGTTTTTT. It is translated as CASIESETDEKLFF.

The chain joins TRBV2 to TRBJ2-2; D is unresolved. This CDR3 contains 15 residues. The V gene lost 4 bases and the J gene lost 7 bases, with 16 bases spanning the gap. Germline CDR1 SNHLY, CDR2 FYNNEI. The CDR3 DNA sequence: TGTGCCAGCAGTGGTTCGGGCGGACCCGACGGGGAGCTGTTTTTT. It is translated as CASSGSGGPDGELFF.

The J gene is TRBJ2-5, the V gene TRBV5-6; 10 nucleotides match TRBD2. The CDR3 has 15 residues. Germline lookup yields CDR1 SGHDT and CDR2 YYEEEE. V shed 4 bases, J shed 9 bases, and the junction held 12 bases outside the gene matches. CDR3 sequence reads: CASSEGLAPSGAQYF. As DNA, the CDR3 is TGTGCCAGCAGCGAGGGACTAGCGCCCTCGGGGGCCCAGTACTTC.

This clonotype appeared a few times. The CDR3 here is CASSFGTSGSSYNEQFF. For the CDR3, the DNA is TGCGCCAGCAGCTTTGGGACTAGCGGGAGCTCCTACAATGAGCAGTTCTTC. V is TRBV5-1 and J is TRBJ2-1; 14 nucleotides line up with TRBD2. Germline CDR1 is SGHRS and CDR2 is YFSETQ. V lost 2 bases to trimming and J lost 0 bases; unmatched junction nucleotides: 1. The CDR3 length is 17 residues.

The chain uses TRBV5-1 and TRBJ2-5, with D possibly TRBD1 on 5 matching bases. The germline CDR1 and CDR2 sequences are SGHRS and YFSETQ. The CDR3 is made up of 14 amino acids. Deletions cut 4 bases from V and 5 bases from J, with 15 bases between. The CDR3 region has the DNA TGCGCCAGCAGCATGACAGCAGGAGACGAGACCCAGTACTTC. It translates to CASSMTAGDETQYF.

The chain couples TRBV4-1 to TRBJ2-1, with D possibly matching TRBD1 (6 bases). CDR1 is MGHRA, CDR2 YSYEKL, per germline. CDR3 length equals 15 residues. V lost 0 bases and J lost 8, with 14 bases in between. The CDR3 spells CASSQDGTSWDEQFF. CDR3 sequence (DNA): TGCGCCAGCAGCCAAGATGGGACAAGTTGGGATGAGCAGTTCTTC.

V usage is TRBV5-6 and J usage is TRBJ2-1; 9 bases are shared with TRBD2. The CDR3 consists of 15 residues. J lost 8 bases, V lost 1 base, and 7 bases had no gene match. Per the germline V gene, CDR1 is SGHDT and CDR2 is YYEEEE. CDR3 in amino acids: CASSLRPSGIDEQFF. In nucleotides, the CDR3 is TGTGCCAGCAGCTTGAGGCCTAGCGGGATCGATGAGCAGTTCTTC.

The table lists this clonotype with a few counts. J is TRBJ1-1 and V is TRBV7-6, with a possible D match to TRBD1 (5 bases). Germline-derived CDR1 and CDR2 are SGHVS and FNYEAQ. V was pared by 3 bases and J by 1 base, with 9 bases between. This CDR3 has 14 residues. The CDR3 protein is CASSLGPKNTEAFF. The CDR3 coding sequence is TGTGCCAGCAGCTTGGGGCCGAAGAACACTGAAGCTTTCTTT.

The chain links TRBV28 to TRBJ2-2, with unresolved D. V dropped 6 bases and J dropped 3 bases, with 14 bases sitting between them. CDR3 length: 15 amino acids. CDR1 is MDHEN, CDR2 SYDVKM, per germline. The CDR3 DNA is TGTGCCAGCAGCTTGGTGAGGCGGTACACCGGGGAGCTGTTTTTT. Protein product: CASSLVRRYTGELFF. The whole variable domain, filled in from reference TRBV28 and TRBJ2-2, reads DVKVTQSSRYLVKRTGEKVFLECVQDMDHENMFWYRQDPGLGLRLIYFSYDVKMKEKGDIPEGYSVSREKKERFSLILESASTNQTSMYLCASSLVRRYTGELFFGEGSRLTVL.

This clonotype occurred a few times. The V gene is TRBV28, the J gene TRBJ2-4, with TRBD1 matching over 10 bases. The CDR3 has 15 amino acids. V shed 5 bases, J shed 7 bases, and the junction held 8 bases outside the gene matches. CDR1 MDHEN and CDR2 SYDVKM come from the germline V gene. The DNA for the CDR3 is TGTGCCAGCAGTAAAACCGGGACAGGGGAGAACATTCAGTACTTC. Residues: CASSKTGTGENIQYF.

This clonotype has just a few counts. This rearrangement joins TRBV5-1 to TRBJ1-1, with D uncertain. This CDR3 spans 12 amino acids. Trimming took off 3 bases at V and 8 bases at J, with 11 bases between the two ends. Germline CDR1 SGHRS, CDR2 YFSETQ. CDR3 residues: CASSSPRNEAFF. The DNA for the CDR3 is TGCGCCAGCAGCTCCCCACGAAACGAAGCTTTCTTT.

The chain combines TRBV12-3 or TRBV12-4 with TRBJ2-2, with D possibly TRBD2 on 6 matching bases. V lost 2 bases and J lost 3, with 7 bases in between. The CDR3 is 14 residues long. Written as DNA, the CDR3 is TGTGCCAGCAGTTTAAGCGGGTACACCGGGGAGCTGTTTTTT. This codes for CASSLSGYTGELFF.

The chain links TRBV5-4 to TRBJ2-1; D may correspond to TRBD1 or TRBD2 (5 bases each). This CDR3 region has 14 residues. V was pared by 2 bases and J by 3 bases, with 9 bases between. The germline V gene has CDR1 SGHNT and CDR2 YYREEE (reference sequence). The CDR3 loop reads CASSFPGRYNEQFF. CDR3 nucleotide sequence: TGTGCCAGCAGCTTTCCGGGACGCTACAATGAGCAGTTCTTC.

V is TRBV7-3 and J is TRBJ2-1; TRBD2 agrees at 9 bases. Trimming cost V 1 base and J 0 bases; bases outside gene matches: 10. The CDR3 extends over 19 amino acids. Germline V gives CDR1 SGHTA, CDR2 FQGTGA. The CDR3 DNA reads TGTGCCAGCAGCTTAATTCCGGGGCTAGCGGGAAGCTCCTACAATGAGCAGTTCTTC. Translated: CASSLIPGLAGSSYNEQFF.

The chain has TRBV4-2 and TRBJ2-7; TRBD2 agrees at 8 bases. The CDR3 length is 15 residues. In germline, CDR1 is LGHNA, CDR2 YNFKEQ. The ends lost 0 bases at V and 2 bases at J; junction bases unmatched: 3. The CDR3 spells CASSQDYGRAYEQYF. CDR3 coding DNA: TGTGCCAGCAGCCAAGATTACGGGAGGGCCTACGAGCAGTACTTC.

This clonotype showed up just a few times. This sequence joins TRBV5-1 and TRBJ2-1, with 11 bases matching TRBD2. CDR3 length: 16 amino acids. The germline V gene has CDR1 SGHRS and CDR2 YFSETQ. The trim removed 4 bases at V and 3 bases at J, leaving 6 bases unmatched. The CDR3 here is CASSPIGTSGYNEQFF. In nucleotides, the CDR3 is TGCGCCAGCAGCCCGATTGGGACTAGCGGCTACAATGAGCAGTTCTTC.

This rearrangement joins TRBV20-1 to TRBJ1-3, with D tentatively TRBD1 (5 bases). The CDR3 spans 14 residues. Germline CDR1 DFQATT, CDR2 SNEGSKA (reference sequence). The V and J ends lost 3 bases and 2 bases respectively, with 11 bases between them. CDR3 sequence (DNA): TGCAGTGCTAGGCATGGGACGGCTGGAAACACCATATATTTT. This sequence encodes CSARHGTAGNTIYF.

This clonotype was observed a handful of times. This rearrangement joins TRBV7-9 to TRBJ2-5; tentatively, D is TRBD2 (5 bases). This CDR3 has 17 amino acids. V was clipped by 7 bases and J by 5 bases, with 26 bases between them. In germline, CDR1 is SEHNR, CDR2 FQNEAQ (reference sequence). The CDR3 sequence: CASILWRLRSEPETQYF. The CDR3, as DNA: TGTGCCAGCATCCTATGGAGGTTGAGATCTGAGCCGGAGACCCAGTACTTC.

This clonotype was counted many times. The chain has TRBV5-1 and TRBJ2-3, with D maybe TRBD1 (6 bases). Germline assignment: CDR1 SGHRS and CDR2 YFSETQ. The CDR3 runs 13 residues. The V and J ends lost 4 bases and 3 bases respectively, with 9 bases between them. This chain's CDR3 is CASSPTGTDTQYF. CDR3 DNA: TGCGCCAGCAGCCCAACAGGGACAGATACGCAGTATTTT.

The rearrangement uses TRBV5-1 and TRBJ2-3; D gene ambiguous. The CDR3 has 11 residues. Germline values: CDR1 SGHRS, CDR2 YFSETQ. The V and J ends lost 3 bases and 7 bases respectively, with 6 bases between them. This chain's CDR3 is CASSSKYTQYF. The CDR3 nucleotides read TGCGCCAGCAGCTCGAAGTATACGCAGTATTTT.

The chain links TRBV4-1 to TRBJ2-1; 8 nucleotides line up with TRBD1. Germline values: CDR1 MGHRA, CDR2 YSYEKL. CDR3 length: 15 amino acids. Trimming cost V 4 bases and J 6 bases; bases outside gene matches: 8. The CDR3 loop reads CASSLRGDRGNEQFF. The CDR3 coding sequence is TGCGCCAGCAGCCTGAGGGGCGACAGGGGCAATGAGCAGTTCTTC.

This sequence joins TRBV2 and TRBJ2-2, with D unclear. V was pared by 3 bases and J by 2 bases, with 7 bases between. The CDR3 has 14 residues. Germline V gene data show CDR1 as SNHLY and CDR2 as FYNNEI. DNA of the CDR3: TGTGCCAGCAGTGAGGGATTTAACACCGGGGAGCTGTTTTTT. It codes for CASSEGFNTGELFF.

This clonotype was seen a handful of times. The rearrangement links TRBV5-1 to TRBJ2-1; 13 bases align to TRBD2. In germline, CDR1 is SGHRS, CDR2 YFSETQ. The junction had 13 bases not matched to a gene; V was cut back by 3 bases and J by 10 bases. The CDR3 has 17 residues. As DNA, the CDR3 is TGCGCCAGCAGCTCCATACCCTTAGGACTAGCGGGAGTCGAGCAGTTCTTC. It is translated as CASSSIPLGLAGVEQFF.

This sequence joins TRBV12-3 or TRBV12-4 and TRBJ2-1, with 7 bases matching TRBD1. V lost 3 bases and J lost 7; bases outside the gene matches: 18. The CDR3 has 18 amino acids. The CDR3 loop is CASSFSSTGPKWGNEQFF. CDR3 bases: TGTGCCAGCAGTTTCTCCTCGACAGGGCCAAAATGGGGGAATGAGCAGTTCTTC.